The source of this TCR beta chain is a study of cytomegalovirus exposure and HLA in healthy donors. The PCR was carried out with 60 Vbeta primers and 13 Jbeta primers. Profiled with immunoSEQ multiplex PCR; TCRdb holds only in-frame clones, not every one. The table lists about 150,000 clones, with roughly 2% in the top ten. Study observations and caveats: Accurate predictions that matched the HLA-A and HLA-B alleles of most subjects were reportedly made from TCR beta sequences. The likely origin of a cluster of highly shared sequence variants was a sequencing artifact. It was about 150 TCR beta chains that were listed as cytomegalovirus-associated.

The CDR3 consists of 15 residues. Trimming shortened V by 2 bases and J by 8 bases, and 19 bases separated the two germline ends. CDR1 and CDR2 from the germline V gene are SGDLS and YYNGEE. Details on this clone: The antigen remains undetermined.

The chain employs TRBV9 and TRBJ1-2, with D hard to call. Sequenced sample: PBMCs. The source of this sequence is a man aged 25-45 years in good health and CMV-seronegative. The CDR3 reads CASSVHPGRISGYTF. The CDR3 DNA reads as TGTGCCAGCAGCGTTCATCCGGGTAGGATCTCAGGCTACACCTTC. Full variable domain (remainder filled in from reference TRBV9 and TRBJ1-2): DSGVTQTPKHLITATGQRVTLRCSPRSGDLSVYWYQQSLDQGLQFLIQYYNGEERAKGNILERFSAQQFPDLHSELNLSSLELGDSALYFCASSVHPGRISGYTFGSGTRLTVV.